This T cell receptor beta chain was identified in a study of early T cells in non-severe SARS-CoV-2 infection. Study-wide background: Sequencing of bulk RNA from unsorted whole blood was done, without chain pairing. Study outcomes and limitations: Anti-spike CD8 responses were favored by VDJdb matching, which missed private and CD4 specificities.

This clonotype showed up many times. The antigen remains unidentified. Sequence at one end of the junction differs from germline and may be a read error. The CDR3 has 17 residues. Germline V gene sequence: CDR1 SGHVT, CDR2 SQSDAQ. Individual cDNA molecules received unique molecular identifiers. TCRdb reprocessed the 5' RACE reads with MiXCR, giving one entry per CDR3 protein. The sample yields 60,000 to 75,000 distinct CDR3 sequences, over 3.5% seen once. This sequence was found in an adult who was a healthcare worker with PCR-confirmed SARS-CoV-2 infection or an uninfected control (not recorded which). The donor label of this sample is uncertain. This chain connects TRBV7-4 to TRBJ1-2; 7 bases map to TRBD1. This material consisted of whole blood, taken at baseline. The CDR3 sequence is CASSLVRQTDRDYGHTF. In DNA, the CDR3 is TGTGCCAGCAGCTTAGTCCGCCAAACCGACAGGGACTATGGCCACACCTTC. Based on the CDR3 plus reference TRBV7-4 and TRBJ1-2, the full variable domain is GAGVSQSPRYKVAKRGRDVALRCDSISGHVTLYWYRQTLGQGSEVLTYSQSDAQRDKSGRPSGRFSAERPERSVSTLKIQRTEQGDSAVYLCASSLVRQTDRDYGHTFGSGTRLTVV.